These 32 T cell receptor beta chains were all obtained from the same sample, sequenced in a study of OX40 agonist ivuxolimab in advanced cancers. The method behind the library was the immunoSEQ multiplex PCR assay. TCRdb's version of the immuneACCESS table is confined to in-frame rearrangements and falls short of the full clone set. An unresolved V gene accounts for under half of the shortfall where checked; the remainder is of unknown origin. For this sample there are fewer than 40,000 clones; around 79% appear just once. Together, the top ten hold 9.5% to 12% of the sample. Here the sequenced sample was CD4+ or CD8+ T cells sorted from blood, taken in a trial of the OX40 agonist ivuxolimab. These receptors all come from an adult with an advanced solid tumor such as melanoma, head and neck, liver or kidney cancer.

The rearrangement uses TRBV2 and TRBJ2-4; 13 bases are shared with TRBD2. The CDR3 is made up of 18 amino acids. The V segment lost 5 bases and the J segment 1 base; nucleotides outside the gene matches: 8. Germline assignment: CDR1 SNHLY and CDR2 FYNNEI. The CDR3 region is CASSLLAGGREAKNIQYF. CDR3 coding DNA: TGTGCCAGCAGTCTACTAGCGGGGGGGCGGGAGGCCAAAAACATTCAGTACTTC.

This chain uses TRBV6-6 with TRBJ1-2, with 7 nucleotides matching TRBD1. This CDR3 comprises 14 residues. Trimming took 2 bases from V and 4 from J; bases not matched to a gene: 4. Germline CDR1 reads MNHNY; CDR2 reads SVGAGI (reference sequence). DNA of the CDR3: TGTGCCAGCAGTTACAGGGGGCTGGGCTATGGCTACACCTTC. It translates to CASSYRGLGYGYTF.

DNA for the CDR3: TGTGCCAGCAGCTACAGTCGTCAAGAGACCCAGTACTTC. It specifies CASSYSRQETQYF. The chain uses TRBV28 and TRBJ2-5; D is unresolved. There are 13 residues in the CDR3. V was shortened by 6 bases and J by 2 bases, with 10 bases between the two germline ends. Germline V gene data show CDR1 as MDHEN and CDR2 as SYDVKM.

The V and J genes are TRBV6-1 and TRBJ2-7, with D tentatively TRBD1 or TRBD2 (5 bases each). The CDR3 is 14 residues long. V lost 8 bases to trimming and J lost 2 bases, with 16 bases between them. CDR1 and CDR2 (germline): MNHNS, SASEGT. This CDR3 is CASLGTELTYEQYF. The CDR3 DNA reads as TGTGCCAGCTTGGGGACGGAACTTACCTACGAGCAGTACTTC.

This clone came up a few times. Mismatch with germline at one junction end may stem from a read error. This sequence joins TRBV7-9 and TRBJ2-7; 8 positions agree with TRBD1. The CDR3 runs 12 residues. Germline CDR1 reads SEHNR; CDR2 reads FQNEAQ (reference sequence). CDR3 sequence: CASSLNDRGSNF. Here the CDR3 DNA reads TGTGCCAGCAGCCTAAATGACAGGGGAAGTAACTTC. Combining the CDR3 with reference TRBV7-9 and TRBJ2-7 gives the whole variable domain DTGVSQNPRHKITKRGQNVTFRCDPISEHNRLYWYRQTLGQGPEFLTYFQNEAQLEKSRLLSDRFSAERPKGSFSTLEIQRTEQGDSAMYLCASSLNDRGSNFGPGTRLTVT.

The V and J genes are TRBV11-2 and TRBJ1-2; the D gene is possibly TRBD1 (6 bases). Germline loops: CDR1 SGHAT, CDR2 FQNNGV. V lost 0 bases to trimming and J lost 7 bases, with 15 bases between them. This CDR3 comprises 15 residues. This CDR3 is CASSLETGAPSGYTF. As DNA, the CDR3 is TGTGCCAGCAGCTTAGAGACGGGGGCGCCTTCTGGCTACACCTTC.

The chain employs TRBV5-1 and TRBJ2-7; D unclear. V lost 0 bases, J lost 7 bases, and 11 bases lay in between. There are 13 residues in the CDR3. The V gene's germline CDR1 is SGHRS and CDR2 YFSETQ. The CDR3 spells CASSLEGVEEQYF. As DNA, the CDR3 is TGCGCCAGCAGCTTGGAAGGAGTAGAGGAGCAGTACTTC.

V usage is TRBV5-6 and J usage is TRBJ1-6; tentatively, D is TRBD1 (6 bases). Germline loops: CDR1 SGHDT, CDR2 YYEEEE. With 0 bases removed from V and 14 bases from J, the gap between germline ends came to 9 bases. This CDR3 is 12 amino acids long. CDR3 nucleotides: TGTGCCAGCAGCTTGGGGACAGACACCCTCCACTTT. Its protein is CASSLGTDTLHF.

The chain recombines TRBV7-2 with TRBJ2-3; the D gene is possibly TRBD2 (5 bases). Germline CDR1 is SGHTA and CDR2 is FQGNSA. V was shortened by 1 base and J by 2 bases, with 7 bases between the two germline ends. The CDR3 has 14 residues. The CDR3: CASSLGTPTDTQYF. In DNA, the CDR3 is TGTGCCAGCAGCTTAGGGACTCCCACAGATACGCAGTATTTT. The full variable domain, its missing parts supplied by reference TRBV7-2 and TRBJ2-3, is GAGVSQSPSNKVTEKGKDVELRCDPISGHTALYWYRQSLGQGLEFLIYFQGNSAPDKSGLPSDRFSAERTGGSVSTLTIQRTQQEDSAVYLCASSLGTPTDTQYFGPGTRLTVL.

The rearrangement uses TRBV5-8 and TRBJ1-1; no clear D. The CDR3 covers 14 residues. Germline-derived CDR1 and CDR2 are SGHTS and YDEGEE. V lost 5 bases and J lost 2, with 13 bases in between. The CDR3 sequence is CASRLTDANTEAFF. The DNA for the CDR3 is TGTGCCAGCAGGTTGACGGATGCAAACACTGAAGCTTTCTTT.

The CDR3 is CASSLLGRDAGNTIYF. The CDR3 nucleotides read TGTGCCAGCAGCTTGCTTGGCAGGGATGCTGGAAACACCATATATTTT. The gene calls are TRBV5-6 and TRBJ1-3; maybe TRBD1 (5 bases). V lost 1 base, J lost 2 bases, and 13 bases lay in between. CDR3 length: 16 amino acids. Looked up from germline, CDR1 is SGHDT and CDR2 is YYEEEE.

V usage is TRBV13 and J usage is TRBJ2-7, with 10 bases lining up with TRBD1. The CDR3 has 14 residues. In germline, CDR1 is PRHDT, CDR2 FYEKMQ (reference sequence). J lost 3 bases, V lost 6 bases, and 5 bases had no gene match. Here the CDR3 DNA reads TGTGCCAGCAGTCCCGGGACAGGGGTCTACGAGCAGTACTTC. This sequence encodes CASSPGTGVYEQYF.

CDR3 coding DNA: TGTGCCAGCAGGTCCCTGGGGACAGGGGGTTCACCCCTCCACTTT. Encoded protein: CASRSLGTGGSPLHF. The chain employs TRBV7-9 and TRBJ1-6, with TRBD1 matching 11 bases. The CDR3 has 15 residues. Germline trimming cut 6 bases from V and 9 bases from J; bases unmatched to any gene: 7. Germline V gene lookup returns CDR1 SEHNR and CDR2 FQNEAQ (reference sequence).

The chain has TRBV28 and TRBJ2-3; the D is unclear. The CDR3 is 12 residues long. CDR1 is MDHEN and CDR2 is SYDVKM in the germline V gene. V was shortened by 5 bases and J by 4 bases, with 7 bases between the two germline ends. CDR3 sequence (DNA): TGTGCCAGCAGTCAGAGCTCAGATACGCAGTATTTT. As protein: CASSQSSDTQYF.

The chain is built from TRBV7-9 and TRBJ1-1, with no clear D. This CDR3 has 15 amino acids. CDR1 and CDR2 from the germline V gene are SEHNR and FQNEAQ (reference sequence). The ends were cut back, 6 bases at V and 2 bases at J, with 16 bases in the middle. DNA for the CDR3: TGTGCCAGCAGGGTTAGGTCGGACCTCAACACTGAAGCTTTCTTT. This encodes CASRVRSDLNTEAFF.

This chain joins TRBV9 and TRBJ1-1; TRBD1 matches 10 bases. This CDR3 is 13 amino acids long. Germline CDR1 SGDLS, CDR2 YYNGEE. V trimming: 4 bases; J trimming: 8 bases; junction bases outside the gene matches: 5. The CDR3 region has the DNA TGTGCCAGCAGCATTGGACAGGGGGAAGAAGCTTTCTTT. This sequence encodes CASSIGQGEEAFF. Variable domain in full (rest from reference TRBV9 and TRBJ1-1): DSGVTQTPKHLITATGQRVTLRCSPRSGDLSVYWYQQSLDQGLQFLIQYYNGEERAKGNILERFSAQQFPDLHSELNLSSLELGDSALYFCASSIGQGEEAFFGQGTRLTVV.

The V call is TRBV27, the J call TRBJ1-2; D might be TRBD1 (5 bases). The V end was cut by 2 bases, the J end by 4 bases, with 8 bases between. CDR3 length equals 13 residues. Germline-derived CDR1 and CDR2 are MNHEY and SMNVEV (reference sequence). CDR3 sequence reads: CASSLGRAYGYTF. CDR3 sequence (DNA): TGTGCCAGCAGTTTAGGCAGGGCCTATGGCTACACCTTC.

The chain joins TRBV9 to TRBJ2-1; 8 nucleotides match TRBD2. Losses at the gene ends were 4 bases for V and 6 bases for J; bases not matched to a gene: 3. Germline lookup yields CDR1 SGDLS and CDR2 YYNGEE. The CDR3 is made up of 13 amino acids. The CDR3 DNA reads as TGTGCCAGCAGCCCCGGGACTAGCAATGAGCAGTTCTTC. This encodes CASSPGTSNEQFF.

The chain uses TRBV25-1 and TRBJ1-2; D call uncertain. With 1 base removed from V and 4 bases from J, the gap between germline ends came to 7 bases. The germline V gene encodes CDR1 MGHDK and CDR2 SYGVNS. This CDR3 has 13 residues. The CDR3 DNA is TGTGCCAGCAGTGAATCGACGGCCTATGGCTACACCTTC. This codes for CASSESTAYGYTF.

The CDR3 loop is CASSFSVNTEAFF. The CDR3 DNA reads TGTGCCAGCAGTTTTAGTGTGAACACTGAAGCTTTCTTT. The genes are TRBV27 and TRBJ1-1, with D hard to call. The CDR3 has 13 amino acids. Trimming shortened V by 3 bases and J by 0 bases, and 5 bases separated the two germline ends. The V gene's germline CDR1 is MNHEY and CDR2 SMNVEV (reference sequence).

V gene TRBV19 combines with J gene TRBJ1-1; 9 nucleotides match TRBD1. The CDR3 has 16 residues. The V gene end was trimmed by 4 bases and the J gene end by 0 bases; junction bases not matched to a gene: 6. Germline CDR1 and CDR2: LNHDA and SQIVND (reference sequence). For the CDR3, the DNA is TGTGCCAGTAGTAATTACAGGGGGCGCGTGAACACTGAAGCTTTCTTT. Protein product: CASSNYRGRVNTEAFF.

The rearrangement links TRBV6-4 to TRBJ1-2, with a weak D call TRBD1 (6 bases). Germline loops: CDR1 MRHNA, CDR2 SNTAGT. The CDR3 has 13 amino acids. The ends were cut back, 8 bases at V and 8 bases at J, with 18 bases in the middle. CDR3 residues: CASAATGHGGYTF. Here the CDR3 DNA reads TGTGCCAGCGCTGCTACAGGGCATGGAGGCTACACCTTC.

The sample holds a few counts of this clone. The chain's CDR3 is CASALALHSYEQYF. In DNA, the CDR3 is TGCGCCAGCGCTTTGGCTTTACACTCCTACGAGCAGTACTTC. This rearrangement joins TRBV5-1 to TRBJ2-7; no firm D call. Trimming stripped 7 bases from V and 0 bases from J, with 14 bases between. The CDR3 has 14 amino acids. In germline, CDR1 is SGHRS, CDR2 YFSETQ.

The chain combines TRBV6-1 with TRBJ1-2; D may be TRBD1 (5 bases). Trimming stripped 3 bases from V and 2 bases from J, with 7 bases between. The CDR3 length is 13 residues. Germline V gives CDR1 MNHNS, CDR2 SASEGT. The CDR3 here is CASSDGGNYGYTF. CDR3 nucleotide sequence: TGTGCCAGCAGTGACGGGGGGAACTATGGCTACACCTTC.

The rearrangement joins TRBV2 to TRBJ1-6; 12 bases align to TRBD1. CDR3 length equals 16 residues. Germline assignment: CDR1 SNHLY and CDR2 FYNNEI. V shed 5 bases and J 6 bases; nucleotides not matched to a gene: 5. This chain's CDR3 is CASSRDRGQFNSPLHF. For the CDR3, the DNA is TGTGCCAGCAGTAGGGACAGGGGGCAATTTAATTCACCCCTCCACTTT.

The chain joins TRBV6-1 to TRBJ1-2, with unresolved D. V gave up 1 base and J gave up 5 bases, with 17 bases separating them. The CDR3 sequence is 16 residues long. Germline V gives CDR1 MNHNS, CDR2 SASEGT. In DNA form, the CDR3 reads TGTGCCAGCAGTGAAGATCTTTGGGTTACTAGTTATGGCTACACCTTC. The encoded protein is CASSEDLWVTSYGYTF.

The chain employs TRBV7-9 and TRBJ1-1, with 8 bases matching TRBD1. With 2 bases clipped from V and 4 bases from J, the junction kept 0 bases outside the gene matches. The V gene's germline CDR1 is SEHNR and CDR2 FQNEAQ (reference sequence). The CDR3 is made up of 13 amino acids. This CDR3 reads CASSLQGATEAFF. DNA for the CDR3: TGTGCCAGCAGCTTACAGGGGGCCACTGAAGCTTTCTTT.

The rearrangement uses TRBV30 and TRBJ1-6; 9 bases fit TRBD1. The CDR3 spans 17 residues. The germline V gene has CDR1 GTSNPN and CDR2 SVGIG (reference sequence). The J segment lost 9 bases and the V segment lost 2 bases, leaving 14 bases of the junction unmatched. The CDR3 DNA reads as TGTGCCTGGAGTAGGGACAGGGTTGTTGGGTCACGTTCACCCCTCCACTTT. Translated, it gives CAWSRDRVVGSRSPLHF.

The chain links TRBV6-5 to TRBJ2-7; D not certain. This CDR3 has 13 residues. Germline V gives CDR1 MNHEY, CDR2 SVGAGI. V gave up 2 bases and J gave up 0 bases, with 5 bases separating them. Here the CDR3 DNA reads TGTGCCAGCAGTTACAGGACCTCCTACGAGCAGTACTTC. The encoded protein is CASSYRTSYEQYF.

The chain is built from TRBV5-6 and TRBJ1-5; D ambiguous. V was pared by 2 bases and J by 4 bases, with 4 bases between. Germline CDR1 and CDR2: SGHDT and YYEEEE. The CDR3 is 12 residues long. The CDR3 nucleotides read TGTGCCAGCAGCTTCTCAAATCAGCCCCAGCATTTT. Its protein is CASSFSNQPQHF.

The J gene is TRBJ2-2, the V gene TRBV18; D might be TRBD1 or TRBD2, each matching 6 bases. The V gene's germline CDR1 is KGHSH and CDR2 LQKENI. The CDR3 loop spans 15 amino acids. V shed 2 bases and J shed 5 bases, with 12 bases lying between them. The CDR3 loop reads CASSPSQGGTGELFF. In nucleotides, the CDR3 is TGTGCCAGCTCACCATCGCAAGGGGGGACCGGGGAGCTGTTTTTT.

The chain employs TRBV18 and TRBJ2-3, with a possible D match to TRBD1 (5 bases). The germline V gene encodes CDR1 KGHSH and CDR2 LQKENI. The CDR3 has 15 residues. Trimming took 1 base from V and 2 from J, leaving 10 bases between them. The CDR3 sequence: CASSPLSGSTDTQYF. Written as DNA, the CDR3 is TGTGCCAGCTCACCACTTTCAGGGTCCACAGATACGCAGTATTTT.